This is a list of T cell receptor beta chains from one sample in a study of graft-versus-host responses after intestinal transplantation. This table comes from immunoSEQ multiplex PCR, and its TCRdb copy is limited to in-frame clones, with some not included. The table shows about 97,000 clones, with more than 80% occurring only once. The sample here was PBMCs, taken 450 to 480 days after intestinal transplant. The receptors were sampled from a human patient who received an intestinal transplant, so some T cells may come from the graft donor. Both conserved end residues are part of each CDR3. The D gene is left open where the match is weak. Clone size is shown for a subset of rows, as once, few, many or a class of expanded clone.

CDR3 length	V gene	D gene	clone size	J gene	CDR3 protein	CDR3 DNA
15	TRBV6-4	.	once	TRBJ2-7	CASSESHDGSYEQYF	TGTGCCAGCAGTGAAAGCCACGACGGCTCCTACGAGCAGTACTTC
16	TRBV25-1	.	.	TRBJ1-3	CASSPPWGRAGNTIYF	TGTGCCAGCAGTCCCCCCTGGGGCAGGGCTGGAAACACCATATATTTT
12	TRBV13	.	.	TRBJ2-1	CASSPGPYEQFF	TGTGCCAGCAGCCCGGGGCCTTATGAGCAGTTCTTC
12	TRBV29-1	.	.	TRBJ1-4	CSVEEVPGELFF	TGCAGCGTTGAAGAGGTCCCCGGGGAACTGTTTTTT
13	TRBV6-1	.	.	TRBJ2-3	CASRQISTDTQYF	TGTGCCAGTAGACAGATTAGCACAGATACGCAGTATTTT
11	TRBV19	TRBD1	.	TRBJ2-7	CASRQGGEQYF	TGTGCCAGTCGACAGGGCGGCGAGCAGTACTTC
15	TRBV7-3	.	.	TRBJ2-5	CASSLRGQVQETQYF	TGTGCCAGCAGCTTACGGGGTCAGGTCCAAGAGACCCAGTACTTC
14	TRBV11-1	.	.	TRBJ1-2	CASSPAGLSYGYTF	TGTGCCAGCAGCCCCGCGGGGCTGAGCTATGGCTACACCTTC
16	TRBV7-8	.	.	TRBJ1-6	CASSLDYGGVGSPLHF	TGTGCCAGCAGCTTAGATTACGGGGGCGTAGGATCACCCCTCCACTTT
11	TRBV6-6	.	.	TRBJ2-7	CASSQLYEQYF	TGTGCCAGCTCACAGCTCTACGAGCAGTACTTC
16	TRBV25-1	TRBD1	.	TRBJ1-2	CASSLGTGPLNYGYTF	TGTGCCAGCAGTCTCGGGACAGGGCCCCTAAACTATGGCTACACCTTC
12	TRBV10-3	.	few	TRBJ1-2	CAISGRRDGYTF	TGTGCCATCAGTGGACGAAGGGATGGCTACACCTTC
16	TRBV2	TRBD2	.	TRBJ2-1	CASTPMGGAPYNEQFF	TGTGCCAGCACCCCGATGGGAGGGGCCCCTTACAATGAGCAGTTCTTC
16	TRBV5-1	TRBD2	.	TRBJ2-3	CASSLAGGGRAHTQYF	TGCGCCAGCAGCTTGGCCGGGGGGGGCCGAGCGCATACGCAGTATTTT
12	TRBV11-2	.	.	TRBJ1-2	CASSLGRDGYTF	TGTGCCAGCAGCTTAGGACGCGATGGCTACACCTTC
13	TRBV19	TRBD1	.	TRBJ2-7	CASSTSTGIGQYF	TGTGCCAGTAGTACCTCGACAGGGATTGGGCAGTACTTC
15	TRBV18	.	.	TRBJ1-5	CASSPSGSPNQPQHF	TGTGCCAGCTCACCATCCGGTTCACCGAATCAGCCCCAGCATTTT
15	TRBV5-1	TRBD2	.	TRBJ2-3	CASSLGRGGVDTQYF	TGCGCCAGCAGCTTGGGCCGGGGGGGCGTGGATACGCAGTATTTT
14	TRBV7-6	.	.	TRBJ1-4	CASSLDRFNEKLFF	TGTGCCAGCAGCTTAGACAGATTTAATGAAAAACTGTTTTTT
15	TRBV5-5	.	.	TRBJ1-1	CASSLGGGPGTEAFF	TGTGCCAGCAGCTTGGGCGGGGGGCCGGGGACTGAAGCTTTCTTT
12	TRBV19	TRBD1	.	TRBJ2-7	CASSRTGGEQYF	TGTGCCAGTAGCCGGACAGGGGGCGAGCAGTACTTC
12	TRBV2	.	.	TRBJ2-2	CASGRGTGELFF	TGTGCCAGCGGTCGAGGCACCGGGGAGCTGTTTTTT
15	TRBV5-1	.	.	TRBJ2-3	CASSLGDSGGDTQYF	TGCGCCAGCAGCTTAGGGGACTCCGGGGGAGATACGCAGTATTTT
13	TRBV5-6	.	.	TRBJ2-5	CASSPRPGGTQYF	TGTGCCAGCAGCCCCAGGCCGGGTGGGACCCAGTACTTC
14	TRBV6-1	.	.	TRBJ1-1	CASSEGRGDTEAFF	TGTGCCAGCAGTGAAGGGAGGGGGGACACTGAAGCTTTCTTT
14	TRBV7-9	.	.	TRBJ2-7	CASSFGGSSYEQYF	TGTGCCAGCAGCTTCGGGGGTAGCTCCTACGAGCAGTACTTC
16	TRBV4-1	.	.	TRBJ2-3	CASSQKGPGETDTQYF	TGCGCCAGCAGCCAAAAAGGGCCGGGGGAAACAGATACGCAGTATTTT